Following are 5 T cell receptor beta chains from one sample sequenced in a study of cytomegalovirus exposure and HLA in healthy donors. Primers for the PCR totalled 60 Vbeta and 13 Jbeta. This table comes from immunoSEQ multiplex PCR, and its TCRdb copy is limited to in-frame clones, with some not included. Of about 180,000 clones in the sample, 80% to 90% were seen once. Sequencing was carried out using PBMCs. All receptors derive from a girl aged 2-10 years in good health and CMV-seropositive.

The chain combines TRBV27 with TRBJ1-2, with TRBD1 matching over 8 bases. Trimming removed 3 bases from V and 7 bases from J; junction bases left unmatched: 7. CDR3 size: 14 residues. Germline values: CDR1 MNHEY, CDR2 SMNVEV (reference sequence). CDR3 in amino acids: CASSLGGTGSGYTF. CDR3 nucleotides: TGTGCCAGCAGTTTGGGGGGGACAGGCTCTGGCTACACCTTC.

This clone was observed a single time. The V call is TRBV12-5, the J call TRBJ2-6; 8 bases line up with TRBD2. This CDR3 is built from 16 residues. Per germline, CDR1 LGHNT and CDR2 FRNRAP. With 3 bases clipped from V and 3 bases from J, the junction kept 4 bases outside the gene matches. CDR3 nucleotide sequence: TGTGCTAGTGGTTTCCACGGGGGGGGTGGGGCCAACGTCCTGACTTTC. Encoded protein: CASGFHGGGGANVLTF. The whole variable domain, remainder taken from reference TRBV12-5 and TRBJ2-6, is DARVTQTPRHKVTEMGQEVTMRCQPILGHNTVFWYRQTMMQGLELLAYFRNRAPLDDSGMPKDRFSAEMPDATLATLKIQPSEPRDSAVYFCASGFHGGGGANVLTFGAGSRLTVL.

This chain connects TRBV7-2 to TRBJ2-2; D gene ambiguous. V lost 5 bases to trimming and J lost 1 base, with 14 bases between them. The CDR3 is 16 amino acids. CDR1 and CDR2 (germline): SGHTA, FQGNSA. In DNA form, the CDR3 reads TGTGCCAGCAGCCCAATGAGGTTACTGAACACCGGGGAGCTGTTTTTT. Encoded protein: CASSPMRLLNTGELFF.

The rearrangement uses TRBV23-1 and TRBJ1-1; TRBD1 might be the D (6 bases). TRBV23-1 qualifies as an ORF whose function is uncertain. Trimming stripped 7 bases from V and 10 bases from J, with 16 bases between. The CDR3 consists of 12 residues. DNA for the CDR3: TGCGCCAGCACCATGGACAGATTCGGAGCTTTCTTT. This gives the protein CASTMDRFGAFF.

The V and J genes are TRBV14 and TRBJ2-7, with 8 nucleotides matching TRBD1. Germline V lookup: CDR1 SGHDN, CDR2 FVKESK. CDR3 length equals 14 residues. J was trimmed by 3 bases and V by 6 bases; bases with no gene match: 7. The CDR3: CASSQDRAIYEQYF. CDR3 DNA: TGTGCCAGCAGTCAGGACAGGGCCATCTACGAGCAGTACTTC.